Listed here are 20 T cell receptor beta chains from one sample, sequenced in a study of control samples from healthy donors and cancer patients. TCRdb's table, derived via immunoSEQ multiplex PCR, lists solely in-frame clones and lacks some. The sample holds some 28,000 clones, less than 80% seen once. Sequenced sample: PBMCs. The receptors originated from a man aged 60 to 69 with head and neck cancer.

The chain employs TRBV9 and TRBJ2-2; D is uncertain. The V end was cut by 0 bases, the J end by 0 bases, with 6 bases between. Germline CDR1 is SGDLS and CDR2 is YYNGEE. The CDR3 sequence is 15 residues long. In nucleotides, the CDR3 is TGTGCCAGCAGCGTAGGCTCTACGAACACCGGGGAGCTGTTTTTT. Translation gives CASSVGSTNTGELFF.

J is TRBJ2-7 and V is TRBV13, with 7 nucleotides matching TRBD1. The germline V gene has CDR1 PRHDT and CDR2 FYEKMQ (reference sequence). J lost 1 base, V lost 5 bases, and 2 bases had no gene match. The CDR3 runs to 13 residues. In DNA, the CDR3 is TGTGCCAGCAGCGGCAGGGGGTCCTACGAGCAGTACTTC. Its translation is CASSGRGSYEQYF.

This sequence joins TRBV6-5 and TRBJ2-2; 12 nucleotides align to TRBD2. The CDR3 has 15 residues. Germline values: CDR1 MNHEY, CDR2 SVGAGI. The trim removed 2 bases at V and 6 bases at J, leaving 1 base unmatched. The CDR3 here is CASSYRTSGAGELFF. The CDR3 DNA is TGTGCCAGCAGTTACAGGACTAGCGGGGCCGGGGAGCTGTTTTTT.

The J gene is TRBJ2-2, the V gene TRBV6-2 or TRBV6-3; D is unclear. The CDR3 has 13 residues. From germline, CDR1 is MNHEY and CDR2 SVGEGT. V lost 2 bases and J lost 6, with 7 bases in between. The CDR3 sequence: CASSYEFPGELFF. For the CDR3, the DNA is TGTGCCAGCAGTTACGAGTTCCCCGGGGAGCTGTTTTTT.

This clone turned up a few times. The chain links TRBV2 to TRBJ2-7, with 11 bases lining up with TRBD1. Trimming cost V 6 bases and J 3 bases; bases outside gene matches: 1. The CDR3 runs 13 residues. Germline V gene sequence: CDR1 SNHLY, CDR2 FYNNEI. The CDR3 protein is CASRDRGHYEQYF. The CDR3 coding sequence is TGTGCCAGCAGGGACAGGGGGCACTACGAGCAGTACTTC.

About this clone itself: Other DNA sequences of this sample code for an identical CDR3. CDR3 in DNA: TGTGCCAGCACTGGTGACAGGGTTAATCAGCCCCAGCATTTT. Translating gives CASTGDRVNQPQHF. The V gene is TRBV6-6, the J gene TRBJ1-5; TRBD1 agrees at 7 bases. V dropped 7 bases and J dropped 4; count of bases not matched to a gene: 7. The CDR3 has 14 residues. Per germline, CDR1 MNHNY and CDR2 SVGAGI (reference sequence).

This clone has more than one count but fewer than ten. This chain connects TRBV12-5 to TRBJ2-1, with D perhaps matching TRBD1 or TRBD2 (5 bases each). The ends were cut back, 1 base at V and 5 bases at J, with 15 bases in the middle. The CDR3 covers 16 residues. The germline CDR1 and CDR2 sequences are LGHNT and FRNRAP. The CDR3 DNA reads as TGTGCTAGTGGTTTGGGAGTCGGGACGGGAAACAATGAGCAGTTCTTC. Its protein product is CASGLGVGTGNNEQFF. The whole variable domain, remainder taken from reference TRBV12-5 and TRBJ2-1, is DARVTQTPRHKVTEMGQEVTMRCQPILGHNTVFWYRQTMMQGLELLAYFRNRAPLDDSGMPKDRFSAEMPDATLATLKIQPSEPRDSAVYFCASGLGVGTGNNEQFFGPGTRLTVL.

V is TRBV7-8 and J is TRBJ2-7; D is ambiguous. The CDR3 contains 13 residues. Germline V gene data show CDR1 as SGHVS and CDR2 as FQNEAQ. Between the trimmed V and J ends, which lost 0 bases and 3 bases, there was a span of 6 bases. The CDR3 region is CASSLANSYEQYF. DNA for the CDR3: TGTGCCAGCAGCTTAGCGAACAGCTACGAGCAGTACTTC.

The rearrangement uses TRBV14 and TRBJ2-2; no clear D. Germline CDR1 SGHDN, CDR2 FVKESK. The CDR3 contains 14 residues. The germline V and J ends were trimmed by 4 bases and 4 bases, with 10 bases remaining between them. CDR3 loop: CASSPFTATGELFF. DNA of the CDR3: TGTGCCAGCAGCCCTTTTACAGCCACCGGGGAGCTGTTTTTT.

J is TRBJ2-2 and V is TRBV6-5, with a weak D call TRBD1 (6 bases). Germline V gene sequence: CDR1 MNHEY, CDR2 SVGAGI. This CDR3 has 16 amino acids. The germline V and J ends were trimmed by 4 bases and 6 bases, with 18 bases remaining between them. The CDR3 reads CASSLHRVGIPGELFF. CDR3 in DNA: TGTGCCAGCAGTTTACACAGGGTGGGGATACCCGGGGAGCTGTTTTTT.

DNA of the CDR3: TGTGCCAGCAGCAAAGGCGTCCGTCCCGGGGCCAACGTCCTGACTTTC. Translating gives CASSKGVRPGANVLTF. The rearrangement links TRBV21-1 to TRBJ2-6; TRBD2, as called in the table, went unchecked against the DNA. TRBV21-1 is a known pseudogene. The CDR3 is 16 residues long.

The rearrangement uses TRBV5-1 and TRBJ1-6; TRBD1 aligns across 7 bases. The germline CDR1 and CDR2 sequences are SGHRS and YFSETQ. The V and J ends lost 0 bases and 9 bases, in that order; junction bases with no gene match: 12. This CDR3 has 17 residues. CDR3 nucleotides: TGCGCCAGCAGCTTGGGGCCCGGGACAGAAGGAAGTTCACCCCTCCACTTT. Translation gives CASSLGPGTEGSSPLHF.

The chain has TRBV18 and TRBJ2-5; D remains unclear. CDR1 is KGHSH and CDR2 is LQKENI in the germline V gene. This CDR3 comprises 12 residues. Trimming removed 5 bases from V and 4 bases from J, with 8 bases in between. The DNA of the CDR3 is TGTGCCAGCTCAATGAACCGAGAGACCCAGTACTTC. Protein: CASSMNRETQYF.

This chain connects TRBV7-8 to TRBJ1-2; 7 bases line up with TRBD1. The trim removed 5 bases at V and 8 bases at J, leaving 8 bases unmatched. CDR1 and CDR2 from the germline V gene are SGHVS and FQNEAQ. CDR3 length equals 13 residues. The CDR3 region is CASSPLDRYGYTF. In nucleotides, the CDR3 is TGTGCCAGCAGCCCCCTGGACAGGTACGGCTACACCTTC. The full variable domain, with the rest looked up from reference TRBV7-8 and TRBJ1-2, is GAGVSQSPRYKVAKRGQDVALRCDPISGHVSLFWYQQALGQGPEFLTYFQNEAQLDKSGLPSDRFFAERPEGSVSTLKIQRTQQEDSAVYLCASSPLDRYGYTFGSGTRLTVV.

The chain combines TRBV7-2 with TRBJ2-1; weak D call: TRBD1 (6 bases). The CDR3 is 16 residues long. The germline gives CDR1 SGHTA, CDR2 FQGNSA. V lost 6 bases and J 0 bases, leaving 15 bases between the germline ends. CDR3 sequence: CASRTPTGSSYNEQFF. CDR3 coding DNA: TGTGCCAGCAGGACCCCGACAGGAAGCTCCTACAATGAGCAGTTCTTC.

This sequence joins TRBV28 and TRBJ1-1; no reliable D call. CDR3 length equals 13 residues. From germline, CDR1 is MDHEN and CDR2 SYDVKM. V shed 9 bases and J shed 4 bases, with 15 bases lying between them. The CDR3 DNA is TGTGCCAGTACGACACGGGGTGGCACTGAAGCTTTCTTT. As protein: CASTTRGGTEAFF.

The gene calls are TRBV12-3 or TRBV12-4 and TRBJ2-7, with D perhaps matching TRBD1 (7 bases). V was cut by 8 bases and J by 4 bases, with 15 bases left in between. The CDR3 is made up of 13 amino acids. CDR3 DNA sequence: TGTGCCAGCCGGCCAGGGGGGCAGTACGAGCAGTACTTC. This sequence encodes CASRPGGQYEQYF.

The chain joins TRBV18 to TRBJ2-7, with D possibly being TRBD1 or TRBD2 (5 bases each). The CDR3 is made up of 14 amino acids. CDR1 is KGHSH and CDR2 is LQKENI in the germline V gene. The V end was cut by 6 bases, the J end by 2 bases, with 14 bases between. CDR3 coding DNA: TGTGCCAGCTCCCTCGGGACGGGCACCTACGAGCAGTACTTC. This codes for CASSLGTGTYEQYF.

V is TRBV19 and J is TRBJ2-7; 14 bases line up with TRBD2. CDR3 length: 19 amino acids. Looked up from germline, CDR1 is LNHDA and CDR2 is SQIVND (reference sequence). Trimming cost V 6 bases and J 6 bases; bases outside gene matches: 19. The CDR3 DNA is TGTGCCAGTAGGAAACGCGGGACTAGCGGGAGTCCTCTCTCTCGCGAGCAGTACTTC. Residues: CASRKRGTSGSPLSREQYF. The whole variable domain, remainder taken from reference TRBV19 and TRBJ2-7, is DGGITQSPKYLFRKEGQNVTLSCEQNLNHDAMYWYRQDPGQGLRLIYYSQIVNDFQKGDIAEGYSVSREKKESFPLTVTSAQKNPTAFYLCASRKRGTSGSPLSREQYFGPGTRLTVT.

The chain is built from TRBV27 and TRBJ1-5; tentative D call: TRBD1 (5 bases). Per germline, CDR1 MNHEY and CDR2 SMNVEV (reference sequence). This CDR3 spans 15 amino acids. Trimming removed 2 bases at V and 4 bases at J, with 12 bases between. CDR3 region: CASSLAKGMNQPQHF. Here the CDR3 DNA reads TGTGCCAGCAGTTTAGCGAAGGGGATGAATCAGCCCCAGCATTTT.